A single sample is the source of the 26 T cell receptor beta chains below, sequenced in a study of cytomegalovirus exposure and HLA in healthy donors. The study ran its PCR with 60 Vbeta and 13 Jbeta primers. Assay: immunoSEQ multiplex PCR; the TCRdb copy retains only in-frame clones and omits some. The sample holds some 150,000 clones, roughly two thirds seen once. The specimen sequenced was PBMCs. The receptors were sampled from a woman aged 30 to 39 in good health and CMV-seronegative.

The rearrangement links TRBV2 to TRBJ1-2, with D hard to call. Trimming removed 5 bases from V and 8 bases from J, with 21 bases in between. The CDR3 sequence is 15 residues long. Germline CDR1 is SNHLY and CDR2 is FYNNEI. This CDR3 reads CASSYTPGRVLGYTF. In DNA, the CDR3 is TGTGCCAGCAGTTATACTCCGGGTCGAGTGCTAGGCTACACCTTC.

V and J are TRBV5-1 and TRBJ2-2; D remains unclear. This CDR3 is built from 13 residues. Trimming stripped 4 bases from V and 3 bases from J, with 7 bases between. Germline CDR1 is SGHRS and CDR2 is YFSETQ. Here the CDR3 reads CASSVGHTGELFF. In nucleotides, the CDR3 is TGCGCCAGCAGCGTTGGCCACACCGGGGAGCTGTTTTTT.

The rearrangement links TRBV2 to TRBJ2-5; possible D gene TRBD2, 5 bases. Germline assignment: CDR1 SNHLY and CDR2 FYNNEI. The CDR3 has 13 amino acids. The V gene lost 7 bases and the J gene lost 4 bases, with 13 bases spanning the gap. Written as DNA, the CDR3 is TGTGCCAGCAACGGGGTTAGAGGAGAGACCCAGTACTTC. Protein sequence: CASNGVRGETQYF.

V and J are TRBV5-5 and TRBJ2-7; a weak D match, TRBD1 (6 bases). This CDR3 has 12 amino acids. Between the trimmed V and J ends, which lost 4 bases and 5 bases, there was a span of 10 bases. CDR1 is SGHKS, CDR2 YYEKEE, per germline (reference sequence). CDR3 bases: TGTGCCAGCAGCCAAACAGGGAACGAGCAGTACTTC. Translating gives CASSQTGNEQYF.

This clone came up a few times. V gene TRBV2 combines with J gene TRBJ2-3; D is possibly TRBD2 (5 bases). Germline CDR1 is SNHLY and CDR2 is FYNNEI. V was clipped by 6 bases and J by 0 bases, with 19 bases between them. The CDR3 totals 17 residues. CDR3 in amino acids: CASSDPKLAGSTDTQYF. The CDR3 nucleotides are TGTGCCAGCAGCGACCCGAAGTTGGCGGGTAGCACAGATACGCAGTATTTT.

The CDR3 protein is CASGTAGNEQFF. CDR3 sequence (DNA): TGTGCTAGTGGTACCGCCGGGAATGAGCAGTTCTTC. The chain has TRBV12-5 and TRBJ2-1; D uncertain. Germline V gives CDR1 LGHNT, CDR2 FRNRAP. Trimming pared 5 bases from V and 7 bases from J, leaving 9 bases between. This CDR3 spans 12 amino acids.

The J gene is TRBJ2-4, the V gene TRBV7-9; perhaps TRBD1 as D (5 bases). The CDR3 length is 19 residues. V was trimmed by 4 bases and J by 0 bases, leaving 22 bases between them. Germline CDR1 and CDR2: SEHNR and FQNEAQ (reference sequence). CDR3 region: CASSYIGWVAQGAKNIQYF. The CDR3 DNA follows: TGTGCCAGCAGCTATATTGGATGGGTGGCCCAGGGAGCCAAAAACATTCAGTACTTC.

V gene TRBV30 combines with J gene TRBJ1-1; D perhaps matches TRBD1 (5 bases). The CDR3 length is 12 residues. From germline, CDR1 is GTSNPN and CDR2 SVGIG (reference sequence). V was pared by 4 bases and J by 4 bases, with 10 bases between. CDR3 region: CAWMRGFTEAFF. CDR3 sequence (DNA): TGTGCCTGGATGCGGGGGTTCACTGAAGCTTTCTTT.

A few counts support this clone. This chain uses TRBV7-2 with TRBJ2-2; D is perhaps TRBD1 (6 bases). This CDR3 is 14 amino acids long. The germline V and J ends were trimmed by 5 bases and 6 bases, with 13 bases remaining between them. CDR1 and CDR2 (germline): SGHTA, FQGNSA. CDR3 loop: CASSQGGSAGELFF. The DNA for the CDR3 is TGTGCCAGCAGCCAAGGGGGTAGCGCCGGGGAGCTGTTTTTT.

The V call is TRBV6-4, the J call TRBJ2-3; TRBD1 is a possible D gene (6 bases). Deletions cut 2 bases from V and 0 bases from J, with 9 bases between. This CDR3 is built from 15 residues. In germline, CDR1 is MRHNA, CDR2 SNTAGT. CDR3 sequence reads: CASSDTGLSTDTQYF. The CDR3 nucleotides read TGTGCCAGCAGTGACACAGGGCTTAGCACAGATACGCAGTATTTT.

This clone was observed a single time. The V and J genes are TRBV7-9 and TRBJ2-1, with a weak D call TRBD2 (6 bases). The V end was cut by 0 bases, the J end by 8 bases, with 14 bases between. The CDR3 extends over 15 amino acids. From germline, CDR1 is SEHNR and CDR2 FQNEAQ (reference sequence). The CDR3 DNA reads TGTGCCAGCAGCTTAGCGCTTGGGGGACTCGATGAGCAGTTCTTC. It encodes CASSLALGGLDEQFF.

The chain links TRBV9 to TRBJ1-2; maybe TRBD1 (5 bases). V lost 3 bases and J lost 7, with 19 bases in between. There are 15 residues in the CDR3. CDR1 is SGDLS, CDR2 YYNGEE, per germline. The CDR3 reads CASSASGTLGPGYTF. The CDR3 nucleotides are TGTGCCAGCAGCGCGAGTGGGACTCTCGGACCTGGCTACACCTTC.

This clone appeared a few times. The chain has TRBV15 and TRBJ1-5; possibly TRBD1 for D (6 bases). There are 14 residues in the CDR3. The ends were cut back, 3 bases at V and 9 bases at J, with 15 bases in the middle. Germline V gene sequence: CDR1 LNHNV, CDR2 YYDKDF (reference sequence). CDR3 sequence: CATSSRQELGPQHF. DNA of the CDR3: TGTGCCACCAGCAGCAGACAGGAGCTGGGGCCCCAGCATTTT.

CDR3 protein: CAWKVGTREQYF. The CDR3 region has the DNA TGTGCCTGGAAGGTTGGGACAAGGGAGCAGTACTTC. The V and J genes are TRBV30 and TRBJ2-5; a possible D gene is TRBD1 (6 bases). The CDR3 is 12 residues long. Germline assignment: CDR1 GTSNPN and CDR2 SVGIG (reference sequence). Trimming stripped 4 bases from V and 11 bases from J, with 17 bases between.

The chain employs TRBV6-6 and TRBJ2-2; the match to TRBD2 covers 7 bases. The germline gives CDR1 MNHNY, CDR2 SVGAGI (reference sequence). Trimming at V came to 4 bases and at J to 0 bases, leaving 2 bases not matched to a gene. This CDR3 is built from 15 residues. CDR3 nucleotides: TGTGCCAGCAGTTGGGGACTACCGAACACCGGGGAGCTGTTTTTT. This sequence encodes CASSWGLPNTGELFF.

This clone was seen only once. The chain joins TRBV21-1 to TRBJ2-1; the table's D call of TRBD2 was not tested on the DNA. TRBV21-1 is assigned pseudogene status. The CDR3 totals 16 residues. As DNA, the CDR3 is TGTGCCAGCAGTAAATCGAAAGGGAGCTCCTACAATGAGCAGTTCTTC. Its protein product is CASSKSKGSSYNEQFF.

The V call is TRBV6-1, the J call TRBJ2-7; 9 bases align to TRBD2. CDR3 length: 13 residues. The J segment lost 6 bases and the V segment lost 7 bases, leaving 7 bases of the junction unmatched. Germline loops: CDR1 MNHNS, CDR2 SASEGT. The CDR3 DNA follows: TGTGCCAGCAAGGTATTAGCGGGGGCCGAGCAGTACTTC. It is translated as CASKVLAGAEQYF.

V gene TRBV11-2 combines with J gene TRBJ2-7; TRBD1 might be the D (5 bases). Germline CDR1 and CDR2: SGHAT and FQNNGV. V lost 1 base and J 4 bases, leaving 8 bases between the germline ends. The CDR3 has 13 amino acids. CDR3 in amino acids: CASSLGTLYEQYF. CDR3 sequence (DNA): TGTGCCAGCAGCTTAGGGACACTTTACGAGCAGTACTTC.

There are a few counts of this clone. This chain links TRBV27 with TRBJ2-7; 8 bases are shared with TRBD2. This CDR3 region has 13 residues. Germline assignment: CDR1 MNHEY and CDR2 SMNVEV (reference sequence). Trimming took 6 bases from V and 2 from J; bases not matched to a gene: 3. The CDR3 here is CASSPGLAYEQYF. For the CDR3, the DNA is TGTGCCAGCAGCCCGGGACTAGCCTACGAGCAGTACTTC.

The J gene is TRBJ1-4, the V gene TRBV4-2, with 9 nucleotides matching TRBD1. Looked up from germline, CDR1 is LGHNA and CDR2 is YNFKEQ. The CDR3 is made up of 14 amino acids. The J segment lost 8 bases and the V segment lost 5 bases, leaving 6 bases of the junction unmatched. DNA for the CDR3: TGTGCCAGCAGCACCGGGACAGGGTCGGAAAAACTGTTTTTT. Its translation is CASSTGTGSEKLFF.

J is TRBJ2-7 and V is TRBV29-1; possible D gene TRBD2, 5 bases. The V and J ends lost 0 bases and 6 bases respectively, with 6 bases between them. The CDR3 has 11 residues. Germline CDR1 and CDR2: SQVTM and ANQGSEA. The CDR3 is CSVEEAVEQYF. The CDR3 bases are TGCAGCGTTGAAGAAGCGGTCGAGCAGTACTTC.

The chain has TRBV7-9 and TRBJ1-1; D is uncertain. V lost 1 base to trimming and J lost 2 bases, with 11 bases between them. CDR1 and CDR2 from the germline V gene are SEHNR and FQNEAQ (reference sequence). The CDR3 covers 15 residues. The CDR3 bases are TGTGCCAGCAGCTTAGAGTATCCAGGCAACACTGAAGCTTTCTTT. Translated, it gives CASSLEYPGNTEAFF.

The chain recombines TRBV29-1 with TRBJ2-2, with 7 positions matching TRBD2. The germline V gene encodes CDR1 SQVTM and CDR2 ANQGSEA. After removal of 6 bases from V and 1 base from J, the junction contained 5 bases not matched to a gene. This CDR3 is 14 amino acids long. CDR3 DNA: TGCAGCGTCCCTCGGGGGGTGAACACCGGGGAGCTGTTTTTT. This sequence encodes CSVPRGVNTGELFF.

The chain recombines TRBV7-2 with TRBJ2-5; possible D gene TRBD1, 5 bases. The CDR3 spans 16 residues. CDR1 SGHTA and CDR2 FQGNSA come from the germline V gene. Trimming pared 2 bases from V and 3 bases from J, leaving 16 bases between. The CDR3 coding sequence is TGTGCCAGCAGCTTATTGGTGGGGCCGATTAAAGAGACCCAGTACTTC. It codes for CASSLLVGPIKETQYF. The full variable domain, rest sourced from reference TRBV7-2 and TRBJ2-5, is GAGVSQSPSNKVTEKGKDVELRCDPISGHTALYWYRQSLGQGLEFLIYFQGNSAPDKSGLPSDRFSAERTGGSVSTLTIQRTQQEDSAVYLCASSLLVGPIKETQYFGPGTRLLVL.

V is TRBV19 and J is TRBJ1-3; the D is unclear. The germline V gene has CDR1 LNHDA and CDR2 SQIVND (reference sequence). CDR3 length: 14 amino acids. V was shortened by 7 bases and J by 0 bases, with 10 bases between the two germline ends. The DNA of the CDR3 is TGTGCCAGTACCCGGTGGAGCTCTGGAAACACCATATATTTT. This translates into CASTRWSSGNTIYF. The full variable domain, with the rest looked up from reference TRBV19 and TRBJ1-3, is DGGITQSPKYLFRKEGQNVTLSCEQNLNHDAMYWYRQDPGQGLRLIYYSQIVNDFQKGDIAEGYSVSREKKESFPLTVTSAQKNPTAFYLCASTRWSSGNTIYFGEGSWLTVV.

Of note for this clone: One end of the junction is discordant with germline, which a read error may explain. This chain connects TRBV5-4 to TRBJ2-7, with D unresolved. CDR3 size: 12 residues. Per germline, CDR1 SGHNT and CDR2 YYREEE (reference sequence). The CDR3 sequence: CAGSLAGYEQYF. DNA for the CDR3: TGTGCCGGCAGCTTGGCCGGGTACGAGCAGTACTTC. Filled out from reference TRBV5-4 and TRBJ2-7, the complete variable domain reads ETGVTQSPTHLIKTRGQQVTLRCSSQSGHNTVSWYQQALGQGPQFIFQYYREEENGRGNFPPRFSGLQFPNYSSELNVNALELDDSALYLCAGSLAGYEQYFGPGTRLTVT.